The following is a T cell receptor (beta chain) sequence with its context. The antigen is unknown. The sample originates from a study of beta chain features in type 1 diabetes. Study in general: Patient and healthy donor groups were alike in age, gender and cell yields.

The CDR3 spans 11 residues. Germline CDR1 and CDR2: DFQATT and SNEGSKA (reference sequence). The ends were cut back, 3 bases at V and 11 bases at J, with 11 bases in the middle. The study's findings and limits: For type 1 diabetes patients, VDJ junctions showed fewer insertions and more deletions. A moderate, significant TCRB CDR3 shortening appeared in type 1 diabetes across four CD4+ subsets. PCR might favor shorter templates, equally in patients and controls. A definitive answer on HLA type influencing TCRB rearrangement was not reached here.

All of the isolated RNA was reverse transcribed, so expressed TCRB transcripts were sequenced. Clones were read by immunoSEQ multiplex PCR, and TCRdb kept only the in-frame ones, dropping some. The table has some 200,000 clones, under 20% seen once. Sequencing used naive CD4+ T cells from blood. The receptor was isolated from a man aged 25-45 years with type 1 diabetes. The rearrangement joins TRBV20-1 to TRBJ1-5; D unclear. CDR3 in amino acids: CSARRTVAQHF. The DNA for the CDR3 is TGCAGTGCTAGGCGAACGGTAGCCCAGCATTTT.